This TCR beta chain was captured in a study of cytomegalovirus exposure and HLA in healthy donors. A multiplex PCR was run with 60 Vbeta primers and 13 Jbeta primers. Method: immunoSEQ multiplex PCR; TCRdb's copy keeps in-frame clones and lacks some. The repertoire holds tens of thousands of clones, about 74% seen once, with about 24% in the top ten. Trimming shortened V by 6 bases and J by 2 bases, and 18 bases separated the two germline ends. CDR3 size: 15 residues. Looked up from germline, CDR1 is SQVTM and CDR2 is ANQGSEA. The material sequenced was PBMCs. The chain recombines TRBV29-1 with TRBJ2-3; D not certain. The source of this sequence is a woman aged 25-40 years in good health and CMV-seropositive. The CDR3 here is CSVKLGRRTTDTQYF. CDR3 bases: TGCAGCGTCAAATTAGGCCGGAGAACCACAGATACGCAGTATTTT.